What follows describes a single TCR beta chain. TCRdb re-called the 5' RACE reads with MiXCR, one entry per CDR3 protein. The sample includes 200,000 to 300,000 distinct CDR3 sequences, roughly 17% of them seen just once. The sample comes from a study of T-cell memory formation after mild COVID-19. The TCR originated in a man between 18 and 35 years old who had mild COVID-19 (a few samples of this study predate the infection). Cell type and time point are not known. Sequenced sample: PBMCs or a T cell subset sorted from them (not recorded which).

Here the CDR3 DNA reads TGTGCCAGCTTTGGGTGGCGCACTGAAGCTTTCTTT. The encoded protein is CASFGWRTEAFF. This chain joins TRBV18 and TRBJ1-1; D remains ambiguous. Germline CDR1 reads KGHSH; CDR2 reads LQKENI. This CDR3 contains 12 residues. Trimming left V 7 bases short and J 4 bases short, with 10 bases between.